This T cell receptor beta chain was captured by sequencing in a study of blood T cell repertoires in COVID-19. Study-level information: The United States, Italy and Spain supplied acute and convalescent COVID-19 samples. The analysed material was cDNA or gDNA that came from T cells, B-cell-depleted T cells, or PBMCs.

Per the original methods: Nucleated cell counts were estimated from reference gene primer amplification. TCRdb keeps only in-frame clones here, not all; method: immunoSEQ multiplex PCR. The V and J calls and clone size were taken over from that table, and D and trimming were inferred from the DNA. The sample has over 85,000 clones; over 75% are singletons. CDR1 and CDR2 (germline): SQVTM, ANQGSEA. The CDR3 is made up of 16 amino acids, end residues included. A note on this clone: It is unclear where the CDR3 begins or ends on the DNA, so no DNA is shown, and the CDR3 is as TCRdb lists it.

Sequenced: peripheral blood. V usage is TRBV29-1 and J usage is TRBJ1-4; TRBD1 is the table's D call, not checked against the DNA. This TCR derives from a man aged 55-75 years with acute or convalescent COVID-19. CDR3 sequence: CSVERQVPQPLKNCFF.